This T cell receptor beta chain was identified in a study of blood T cell repertoires in COVID-19. Germline CDR1 SGHRS, CDR2 YFSETQ. The CDR3 has 15 amino acids. The germline V and J ends were trimmed by 6 bases and 6 bases, with 18 bases remaining between them. TCRdb's copy holds only in-frame clones and misses some; the assay was immunoSEQ multiplex PCR. Of about 150,000 clones in the sample, roughly four fifths are singletons; the top ten hold under 2%. The rearrangement uses TRBV5-1 and TRBJ2-2; TRBD1 is a possible D gene (6 bases). Sequencing was done on a sample of peripheral blood. This receptor was taken from a man at least 80 years old with acute or convalescent COVID-19. The CDR3 loop reads CASTPGSRGSGELFF. The CDR3 DNA sequence: TGCGCCAGCACCCCGGGATCCAGGGGATCCGGGGAGCTGTTTTTT.